This TCR beta chain derives from a study of vaccination and CD4 T cells after COVID-19. Overall study context: Sampling post-COVID took place a median around 99 days after diagnosis (range 35 to 161).

Scientists ran DNA taken from cultured CD4+ T cells through the Oncomine TCR Beta short-read assay for sequencing. TCRdb ran MiXCR on the PCR reads and lists one entry per CDR3 protein. Here the sample spans some 12,000 distinct CDR3 sequences, 20% to 25% being singletons. This CDR3 region has 14 residues. V was clipped by 0 bases and J by 2 bases, with 8 bases between them. Germline CDR1 reads SGHDT; CDR2 reads YYEEEE. Study findings and constraints: Investigators enrolled relatively few convalescent patients and included no early post-infection timepoints. SARS-CoV-2-reactive clonotypes showed a nonsignificant median rise from 21 to 38. Convalescent patients gained a median about 90% of their reactive clones only post-vaccination.

Noted treatment: approximately 10-day PBMC culture with coronavirus spike peptide pools or control peptides (ViraFEST assay). Concerning this clonotype: Antigen unknown.

Sequenced material: CD4+ T cells from blood, cultured in vitro, taken before SARS-CoV-2 vaccination. V and J are TRBV5-6 and TRBJ2-5; D remains ambiguous. This clonotype was sampled from a human donor who received a COVID-19 vaccine. DNA of the CDR3: TGTGCCAGCAGCTTGGATCGCAGACAAGAGACCCAGTACTTC. Protein product: CASSLDRRQETQYF.